The clone carrying this T cell receptor beta chain appeared a single time. This CDR3 spans 13 amino acids. V gave up 9 bases and J gave up 5 bases; unmatched junction bases: 4. Per germline, CDR1 KGHSH and CDR2 LQKENI. This record belongs to a study of blood T cell repertoires in COVID-19. Repertoires were generated with immunoSEQ multiplex PCR, while TCRdb's copy carries only in-frame clones and drops some. The sample shows 90,000 to 150,000 clones, approximately 81% of them seen only once. J is TRBJ2-1 and V is TRBV18, with 10 positions matching TRBD2. The receptor comes from a woman of 80 years or more with acute or convalescent COVID-19. What was sequenced was peripheral blood. The CDR3 DNA reads TGTGCCAGTTCCGGGACTAGCGACAATGAGCAGTTCTTC. It yields the protein CASSGTSDNEQFF.